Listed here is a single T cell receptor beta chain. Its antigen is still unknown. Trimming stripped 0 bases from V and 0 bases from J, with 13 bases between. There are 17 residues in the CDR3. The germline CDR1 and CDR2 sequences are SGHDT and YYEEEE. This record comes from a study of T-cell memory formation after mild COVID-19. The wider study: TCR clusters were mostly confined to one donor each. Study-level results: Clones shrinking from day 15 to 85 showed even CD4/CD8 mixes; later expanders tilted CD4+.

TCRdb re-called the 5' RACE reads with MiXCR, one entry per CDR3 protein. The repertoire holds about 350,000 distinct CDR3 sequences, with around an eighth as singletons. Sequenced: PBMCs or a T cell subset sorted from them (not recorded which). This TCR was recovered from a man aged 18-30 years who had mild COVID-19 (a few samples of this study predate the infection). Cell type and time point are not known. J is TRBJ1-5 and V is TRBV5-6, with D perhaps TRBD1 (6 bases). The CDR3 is CASSLGRGQYSNQPQHF. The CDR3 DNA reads TGTGCCAGCAGCTTGGGCAGGGGCCAGTATAGCAATCAGCCCCAGCATTTT.